Below, 17 T cell receptor beta chains from the same sample are listed, as sequenced in a study of T-cell reconstitution after alpha-beta-depleted transplantation in children. During its preparation, the TCRbeta library received unique molecular identifiers. MiXCR, applied by TCRdb to the PCR reads, yields one record per CDR3 protein. The sample holds some 640,000 distinct CDR3 sequences, approximately 16% seen once. The sample consisted of PBMCs from the stem cell graft donor, taken from the stem cell graft. The receptors were gathered from a human donor who donated a stem cell graft to a child with acute myeloid leukemia.

The genes are TRBV11-2 and TRBJ2-7; TRBD2 is a possible D gene (5 bases). There are 14 residues in the CDR3. V lost 1 base to trimming and J lost 3 bases, with 10 bases between them. The V gene's germline CDR1 is SGHAT and CDR2 FQNNGV. CDR3 DNA sequence: TGTGCCAGCAGCTTAGTCGACGGGATCTACGAGCAGTACGTC. Protein: CASSLVDGIYEQYV.

This clonotype showed up many times. V is TRBV6-1 and J is TRBJ1-1; tentatively, D is TRBD1 (6 bases). CDR1 and CDR2 from the germline V gene are MNHNS and SASEGT. The CDR3 loop spans 13 amino acids. Trimming shortened V by 8 bases and J by 2 bases, and 12 bases separated the two germline ends. The DNA for the CDR3 is TGTGCCAGCCTAGGGGGTCTCAACACTGAAGCTTTCTTT. Protein: CASLGGLNTEAFF.

The J gene is TRBJ1-2, the V gene TRBV20-1; D remains unclear. CDR3 length equals 14 residues. From germline, CDR1 is DFQATT and CDR2 SNEGSKA (reference sequence). Trimming pared 0 bases from V and 6 bases from J, leaving 14 bases between. The DNA of the CDR3 is TGCAGTGCTAGAGATGGCAGTTACACCCATGGCTACACCTTC. Encoded protein: CSARDGSYTHGYTF.

This clonotype was found many times. The V call is TRBV5-6, the J call TRBJ2-1; D is unresolved. V shed 0 bases and J shed 9 bases, with 7 bases lying between them. This CDR3 is 12 amino acids long. The germline gives CDR1 SGHDT, CDR2 YYEEEE. DNA of the CDR3: TGTGCCAGCAGCTTGGAGGCGCTTGAGCAGTTCTTC. Translation gives CASSLEALEQFF.

V usage is TRBV11-2 and J usage is TRBJ2-1; a possible D gene is TRBD2 (6 bases). With 1 base removed from V and 8 bases from J, the gap between germline ends came to 15 bases. Germline loops: CDR1 SGHAT, CDR2 FQNNGV. This CDR3 is built from 15 residues. In nucleotides, the CDR3 is TGTGCCAGCAGCTTAGTAGCGGTTGGTAGAGATGAGCAGTTCTTC. Its protein is CASSLVAVGRDEQFF.

This chain joins TRBV24-1 and TRBJ2-3, with 7 nucleotides matching TRBD1. V shed 5 bases, J shed 0 bases, and the junction held 7 bases outside the gene matches. CDR1 KGHDR and CDR2 SFDVKD come from the germline V gene. The CDR3 length is 16 residues. CDR3 amino acids: CATSVKGTASTDTQYF. CDR3 DNA: TGTGCCACCAGTGTTAAGGGGACAGCTAGCACAGATACGCAGTATTTT.

This clonotype was counted at least ten times. V is TRBV6-1 and J is TRBJ2-5, with TRBD2 as a possible D gene (6 bases). V lost 6 bases to trimming and J lost 5 bases, with 10 bases between them. The V gene's germline CDR1 is MNHNS and CDR2 SASEGT. The CDR3 has 12 residues. The CDR3 spells CASRASDETQYF. In nucleotides, the CDR3 is TGTGCCAGCAGGGCTAGCGACGAGACCCAGTACTTC.

In this sample, this clonotype turned up many times. V and J are TRBV20-1 and TRBJ1-5, with D uncertain. The ends were cut back, 3 bases at V and 2 bases at J, with 8 bases in the middle. CDR3 size: 13 residues. Germline V gives CDR1 DFQATT, CDR2 SNEGSKA (reference sequence). The CDR3 loop reads CSASLGRNQPQHF. CDR3 DNA sequence: TGCAGTGCTAGTCTAGGACGCAATCAGCCCCAGCATTTT.

This clonotype was counted between two and nine times. The chain has TRBV7-2 and TRBJ2-3; 11 bases line up with TRBD2. In germline, CDR1 is SGHTA, CDR2 FQGNSA. The V and J ends lost 0 bases and 6 bases, in that order; junction bases with no gene match: 5. The CDR3 runs to 16 residues. In DNA form, the CDR3 reads TGTGCCAGCAGCTTAGCACTAGCGGGGGTGGGGGATACGCAGTATTTT. It translates to CASSLALAGVGDTQYF.

This clonotype was picked up a small number of times. The chain joins TRBV7-2 to TRBJ1-1, with TRBD1 as a possible D gene (6 bases). From germline, CDR1 is SGHTA and CDR2 FQGNSA. V was clipped by 2 bases and J by 6 bases, with 16 bases between them. CDR3 size: 15 residues. The CDR3 DNA reads TGTGCCAGCAGCTTAAGGGGCGGGGGGCAAGCTGAAGCTTTCTTT. The encoded protein is CASSLRGGGQAEAFF.

As regards this clonotype: This may be a read error: a much more frequent sequence differs by one nucleotide. V and J are TRBV20-1 and TRBJ2-7, with D possibly being TRBD2 (5 bases). Trimming took 6 bases from V and 9 from J, leaving 21 bases between them. Germline V gene sequence: CDR1 DFQATT, CDR2 SNEGSKA (reference sequence). CDR3 size: 13 residues. CDR3 sequence reads: CSATGRTYGGQYF. The CDR3 region has the DNA TGCAGTGCCACCGGCAGGACTTACGGCGGGCAGTACTTC.

In its sample, this clonotype was seen many times. The V and J genes are TRBV12-3 or TRBV12-4 and TRBJ2-7, with unresolved D. This CDR3 contains 12 residues. The V end was cut by 3 bases, the J end by 3 bases, with 6 bases between. CDR3 sequence reads: CASSFYGYEQYV. In DNA form, the CDR3 reads TGTGCCAGCAGTTTCTACGGCTACGAGCAGTACGTC.

This clonotype has a handful of counts. The chain uses TRBV27 and TRBJ2-5; D remains unclear. V was pared by 5 bases and J by 8 bases, with 9 bases between. The CDR3 consists of 11 residues. Germline-derived CDR1 and CDR2 are MNHEY and SMNVEV (reference sequence). The chain's CDR3 is CASSDRSTQYF. CDR3 coding DNA: TGTGCCAGCAGTGACCGATCTACCCAGTACTTC.

In this sample, this clonotype turned up many times. The chain combines TRBV20-1 with TRBJ2-1; TRBD2 agrees at 7 bases. Trimming cost V 3 bases and J 0 bases; bases outside gene matches: 2. Germline lookup yields CDR1 DFQATT and CDR2 SNEGSKA (reference sequence). The CDR3 extends over 14 amino acids. This CDR3 reads CSASREASYNEQFF. CDR3 in DNA: TGCAGTGCTAGTCGGGAGGCCTCCTACAATGAGCAGTTCTTC.

The CDR3 DNA reads TGTGCCAGCAGCTTAGGTGCGGTCGCGAACACCGGGGAGCTGTTTTTT. Protein: CASSLGAVANTGELFF. The rearrangement uses TRBV7-9 and TRBJ2-2; D gene unclear. The germline V gene encodes CDR1 SEHNR and CDR2 FQNEAQ (reference sequence). With 1 base removed from V and 0 bases from J, the gap between germline ends came to 9 bases. The CDR3 totals 16 residues.

This clonotype showed up many times. The rearrangement links TRBV20-1 to TRBJ2-7; D gene unclear. Trimming left V 4 bases short and J 3 bases short, with 10 bases between. This CDR3 contains 12 residues. Germline loops: CDR1 DFQATT, CDR2 SNEGSKA (reference sequence). The CDR3 region is CSATRLSYEQYV. CDR3 nucleotides: TGCAGTGCTACTAGACTGAGCTACGAGCAGTACGTC.

CDR3 bases: TGTGCCAGCAGCTTGTCGGGGGGCGGCTACGAGCAGTACTTC. Translated: CASSLSGGGYEQYF. This chain joins TRBV13 and TRBJ2-7; tentative D call: TRBD2 (7 bases). The ends were cut back, 3 bases at V and 3 bases at J, with 12 bases in the middle. Germline lookup yields CDR1 PRHDT and CDR2 FYEKMQ (reference sequence). The CDR3 runs to 14 residues. Based on the CDR3 plus reference TRBV13 and TRBJ2-7, the full variable domain is AAGVIQSPRHLIKEKRETATLKCYPIPRHDTVYWYQQGPGQDPQFLISFYEKMQSDKGSIPDRFSAQQFSDYHSELNMSSLELGDSALYFCASSLSGGGYEQYFGPGTRLTVT.